The 31 T cell receptor beta chains given below trace back to one sample, sequenced in a study of blood T cells in healthy people across ages. It was with a sample-barcoded 5' primer and a J-beta primer mix that a second PCR of roughly 7 to 12 cycles was run. MiXCR was run by TCRdb on the 5' RACE reads, yielding one entry per CDR3 protein. The sample yields a few hundred thousand distinct CDR3 sequences, about a quarter seen once. This sample was also put to use in a study of T cells of mothers and their children.

Sequenced: blood. The source of these receptors is a boy aged 2-15 years in good health.

The J gene is TRBJ2-5, the V gene TRBV29-1; 9 bases align to TRBD2. The V and J ends lost 8 bases and 1 base, in that order; junction bases with no gene match: 5. This CDR3 spans 13 amino acids. The germline V gene has CDR1 SQVTM and CDR2 ANQGSEA. The CDR3 loop reads CSLTSGSQETQYF. The CDR3, as DNA: TGCAGCCTGACTAGCGGATCCCAAGAGACCCAGTACTTC.

This chain connects TRBV5-1 to TRBJ2-6; no clear D gene. V gave up 3 bases and J gave up 0 bases, with 10 bases separating them. Germline V gene sequence: CDR1 SGHRS, CDR2 YFSETQ. CDR3 length: 16 residues. The CDR3 protein is CASSSAGSSGANVLTF. CDR3 coding DNA: TGCGCCAGCAGCTCCGCCGGTAGCTCTGGGGCCAACGTCCTGACTTTC.

V is TRBV6-2 or TRBV6-3 and J is TRBJ2-7; the D call may be TRBD1 or TRBD2 (5 bases each). Per the germline V gene, CDR1 is MNHEY and CDR2 is SVGEGT. CDR3 length equals 14 residues. Trimming stripped 6 bases from V and 8 bases from J, with 20 bases between. CDR3 region: CASRHRDVVGQQYF. For the CDR3, the DNA is TGTGCCAGCAGACATAGGGACGTCGTCGGGCAGCAGTACTTC.

This clonotype was seen more than once but under ten times. The J gene is TRBJ2-7, the V gene TRBV5-1; D might be TRBD2 (5 bases). With 4 bases removed from V and 6 bases from J, the gap between germline ends came to 14 bases. This CDR3 has 13 residues. Per the germline V gene, CDR1 is SGHRS and CDR2 is YFSETQ. The CDR3 DNA is TGCGCCAGCAGCCCCTACGGGATCGGCGAGCAGTACTTC. Its translation is CASSPYGIGEQYF.

In this sample, this clonotype turned up a few times. The CDR3 bases are TGTGCCAGCAGCCACGCTAGCGGGGGACCCTCAACGCAGTATTTT. This sequence encodes CASSHASGGPSTQYF. The V and J genes are TRBV3-1 and TRBJ2-3, with 10 bases aligning to TRBD2. Germline assignment: CDR1 LGHDT and CDR2 YNNKEL (reference sequence). The CDR3 is made up of 15 amino acids. J was trimmed by 9 bases and V by 3 bases; bases with no gene match: 9.

The V gene is TRBV20-1, the J gene TRBJ2-5, with TRBD2 identical over 8 bases. The J call may be incorrect, as the DNA end agrees better with TRBJ2-1. CDR1 is DFQATT, CDR2 SNEGSKA, per germline (reference sequence). The CDR3 length is 16 residues. CDR3 DNA sequence: TGCAGTGCGCAAGAACCCGGGACTAGGGTACACAGTGAGCAGTTCTTC. Translation gives CSAQEPGTRVHSEQFF.

The chain recombines TRBV5-1 with TRBJ1-1; 10 bases align to TRBD1. The CDR3 has 15 amino acids. The V gene end was trimmed by 1 base and the J gene end by 6 bases; junction bases not matched to a gene: 6. Germline lookup yields CDR1 SGHRS and CDR2 YFSETQ. CDR3 loop: CASSLPGQGLSEAFF. For the CDR3, the DNA is TGCGCCAGCAGCTTGCCGGGACAGGGGCTTTCTGAAGCTTTCTTT.

V and J are TRBV20-1 and TRBJ2-5; 8 bases are a match to TRBD1. Germline values: CDR1 DFQATT, CDR2 SNEGSKA (reference sequence). CDR3 length: 17 amino acids. Trimming took 6 bases from V and 5 from J; bases not matched to a gene: 20. DNA for the CDR3: TGCAGTGCCACCACCTCTGGCGCGGACAGGGTGAGGGAGACCCAGTACTTC. Translated: CSATTSGADRVRETQYF.

A few counts support this clonotype. This sequence joins TRBV7-9 and TRBJ2-5; perhaps TRBD1 as D (6 bases). This CDR3 has 15 residues. The germline V gene encodes CDR1 SEHNR and CDR2 FQNEAQ (reference sequence). Trimming removed 4 bases from V and 2 bases from J, with 14 bases in between. CDR3 sequence (DNA): TGTGCCAGCAGCTCTCCCACAGGGAATCAAGAGACCCAGTACTTC. Translating gives CASSSPTGNQETQYF.

Turning to this clonotype: One end of the junction is discordant with germline, which a read error may explain. The J gene is TRBJ2-5, the V gene TRBV7-7; D may be TRBD1 (6 bases). The J call may be faulty, since TRBJ2-7 better matches the DNA end. Germline CDR1 reads SSHAT; CDR2 reads FNYEAQ (reference sequence). The length of the CDR3 is 13 residues. The CDR3 bases are TGTGCTAGCAGCGAAGGACAGTTCTACGAGCAGTACTTC. Its protein is CASSEGQFYEQYF.

This clonotype occurred a few times. The V gene is TRBV12-3 or TRBV12-4, the J gene TRBJ1-2; D might be TRBD1 (5 bases). This CDR3 is 16 amino acids long. The germline V and J ends were trimmed by 2 bases and 5 bases, with 18 bases remaining between them. The CDR3 nucleotides read TGTGCCAGCAGTTTAACTACACGGGGGAGGTGGTATGGCTACACCTTC. It specifies CASSLTTRGRWYGYTF.

About this clonotype: The CDR3 end shows no conserved phenylalanine or tryptophan, and so a read error is likely. V usage is TRBV29-1 and J usage is TRBJ2-4; the D gene is possibly TRBD1 (5 bases). The V gene lost 4 bases and the J gene lost 1 base, with 11 bases spanning the gap. Germline assignment: CDR1 SQVTM and CDR2 ANQGSEA. The length of the CDR3 is 14 residues. The chain's CDR3 is CSVVARAAKNIQYL. CDR3 DNA: TGCAGCGTTGTTGCCAGGGCGGCCAAAAACATTCAGTACCTC.

This clonotype was picked up a small number of times. This chain uses TRBV10-3 with TRBJ2-7; tentatively, D is TRBD2 (6 bases). The CDR3 extends over 15 amino acids. Germline V lookup: CDR1 ENHRY, CDR2 SYGVKD. Trimming took off 4 bases at V and 2 bases at J, with 15 bases between the two ends. The CDR3 coding sequence is TGTGCCATCAGTGGGGGGACTGGGCTGACCTACGAGCAGTACTTC. Its protein is CAISGGTGLTYEQYF.

The CDR3 nucleotides are TGTGCCAGCAGCGGTCCATGGACAGGGGCTGACAATGAGCAGTTCTTC. Its protein product is CASSGPWTGADNEQFF. The V call is TRBV7-8, the J call TRBJ2-1, with 9 nucleotides matching TRBD1. Germline V gene sequence: CDR1 SGHVS, CDR2 FQNEAQ. The CDR3 runs 16 residues. V lost 5 bases and J lost 5; bases outside the gene matches: 10. Drawing the rest from reference TRBV7-8 and TRBJ2-1, the complete variable domain is GAGVSQSPRYKVAKRGQDVALRCDPISGHVSLFWYQQALGQGPEFLTYFQNEAQLDKSGLPSDRFFAERPEGSVSTLKIQRTQQEDSAVYLCASSGPWTGADNEQFFGPGTRLTVL.

This clonotype was seen only a few times. The rearrangement uses TRBV5-5 and TRBJ2-5, with unresolved D. Germline CDR1 reads SGHKS; CDR2 reads YYEKEE (reference sequence). The V and J ends lost 1 base and 3 bases respectively, with 10 bases between them. CDR3 size: 14 residues. CDR3 sequence (DNA): TGTGCCAGCAGCTTGAGTCCCACAGAAGAGACCCAGTACTTC. This gives the protein CASSLSPTEETQYF.

The chain combines TRBV5-1 with TRBJ2-1; TRBD2 aligns across 10 bases. The J call may be wrong; the DNA end is better matched by TRBJ2-7. This CDR3 has 16 residues. Germline lookup yields CDR1 SGHRS and CDR2 YFSETQ. The CDR3 loop is CASSFGSGGPSYEQYF. The CDR3 nucleotides are TGCGCCAGCAGCTTTGGTAGCGGGGGGCCATCCTACGAGCAGTACTTC.

The chain is built from TRBV7-9 and TRBJ2-3; possibly TRBD2 for D (6 bases). This CDR3 spans 16 amino acids. The germline V gene has CDR1 SEHNR and CDR2 FQNEAQ (reference sequence). The V end was cut by 5 bases, the J end by 2 bases, with 17 bases between. This chain's CDR3 is CASSRSGTANTDTQYF. The CDR3 nucleotides are TGTGCCAGCAGCCGATCCGGGACTGCCAACACAGATACGCAGTATTTT.

The V gene is TRBV12-3 or TRBV12-4, the J gene TRBJ2-1; 7 bases fit TRBD1. Germline trimming cut 6 bases from V and 7 bases from J; bases unmatched to any gene: 12. The length of the CDR3 is 15 residues. CDR3 in amino acids: CASSQTGPMGNEQFF. DNA of the CDR3: TGTGCCAGCAGCCAGACAGGGCCCATGGGGAATGAGCAGTTCTTC.

This clonotype occurred a few times. The CDR3 DNA follows: TGCAGCGCTCACCGGGGGAGCTTCGATGAGCAGTTCTTC. Translation gives CSAHRGSFDEQFF. The chain joins TRBV29-1 to TRBJ2-5, with D possibly matching TRBD2 (6 bases). The J call may be faulty, since TRBJ2-1 better matches the DNA end. The CDR3 sequence is 13 residues long. Germline V gene sequence: CDR1 SQVTM, CDR2 ANQGSEA.

This clonotype was observed a handful of times. This sequence joins TRBV20-1 and TRBJ2-3; 8 nucleotides agree with TRBD2. CDR1 is DFQATT and CDR2 is SNEGSKA in the germline V gene (reference sequence). V lost 0 bases and J lost 3; bases outside the gene matches: 11. The CDR3 runs to 17 residues. The CDR3 sequence is CSARDSAAGGRTDTQYF. CDR3 DNA: TGCAGTGCTAGAGATTCCGCGGCGGGAGGAAGGACAGATACGCAGTATTTT.

The rearrangement joins TRBV7-2 to TRBJ1-2; a weak D match, TRBD1 (5 bases). CDR1 and CDR2 from the germline V gene are SGHTA and FQGNSA. There are 13 residues in the CDR3. The ends were cut back, 7 bases at V and 0 bases at J, with 9 bases in the middle. CDR3 region: CASNKGSNYGYTF. CDR3 in DNA: TGTGCCAGCAACAAGGGGTCTAACTATGGCTACACCTTC.

The V gene is TRBV7-6, the J gene TRBJ2-3; no firm D call. Germline lookup yields CDR1 SGHVS and CDR2 FNYEAQ. The CDR3 runs to 15 residues. The germline V and J ends were trimmed by 5 bases and 0 bases, with 12 bases remaining between them. CDR3 in amino acids: CASSILTTSTDTQYF. CDR3 DNA: TGTGCCAGCAGCATACTAACCACTAGCACAGATACGCAGTATTTT.

This clonotype was counted between two and nine times. The J gene is TRBJ1-6, the V gene TRBV30, with D unclear. Looked up from germline, CDR1 is GTSNPN and CDR2 is SVGIG (reference sequence). The CDR3 totals 14 residues. Trimming removed 0 bases at V and 4 bases at J, with 7 bases between. The CDR3 sequence is CAWSVRVYNSPLHF. The CDR3 coding sequence is TGTGCCTGGAGTGTAAGGGTTTATAATTCACCCCTCCACTTT.

This clonotype was picked up one time. The gene calls are TRBV5-5 and TRBJ2-7; D is unresolved. This CDR3 is built from 13 residues. Germline V gene data show CDR1 as SGHKS and CDR2 as YYEKEE (reference sequence). Trimming stripped 4 bases from V and 2 bases from J, with 10 bases between. CDR3 nucleotides: TGTGCCAGCAGCGCCAGAGAGACCTACGAGCAGTACTTC. This translates into CASSARETYEQYF.

The V gene is TRBV6-6, the J gene TRBJ1-1; 7 nucleotides agree with TRBD1. The CDR3 is 14 amino acids. Germline CDR1 MNHNY, CDR2 SVGAGI (reference sequence). Losses at the gene ends were 8 bases for V and 3 bases for J; bases not matched to a gene: 9. CDR3 nucleotide sequence: TGTGCCAGCGTCGAACAGGGGAGGGACACTGAAGCTTTCTTT. It encodes CASVEQGRDTEAFF.

This chain links TRBV18 with TRBJ2-1; weak D call: TRBD2 (6 bases). Looked up from germline, CDR1 is KGHSH and CDR2 is LQKENI. The CDR3 totals 18 residues. The germline V and J ends were trimmed by 3 bases and 0 bases, with 18 bases remaining between them. The CDR3 bases are TGTGCCAGCTCACCGCTCCGTTCTAGCGTCAGCTCCTACAATGAGCAGTTCTTC. Its protein product is CASSPLRSSVSSYNEQFF.

The gene calls are TRBV29-1 and TRBJ2-7; tentatively, D is TRBD2 (5 bases). The CDR3 extends over 12 amino acids. Germline CDR1 and CDR2: SQVTM and ANQGSEA. The V gene lost 6 bases and the J gene lost 1 base, with 10 bases spanning the gap. Here the CDR3 DNA reads TGCAGCGTCGCGGGCCGTTCCTACGAGCAGTACTTC. Its protein product is CSVAGRSYEQYF.

The sample holds a few counts of this clonotype. The rearrangement joins TRBV7-9 to TRBJ2-7; D gene unclear. Trimming removed 5 bases at V and 6 bases at J, with 17 bases between. Germline CDR1 and CDR2: SEHNR and FQNEAQ (reference sequence). The CDR3 totals 14 residues. CDR3 DNA: TGTGCCAGCAGCCCCTGGTCCTCTAGGAGCGAGCAGTACTTC. The encoded protein is CASSPWSSRSEQYF.

In this sample, this clonotype turned up once. The DNA for the CDR3 is TGTGCCAGCAGCTTAGCTGGCACTTACCATGGCTACACCTTC. Protein: CASSLAGTYHGYTF. The genes are TRBV7-2 and TRBJ1-2; D not resolved. The CDR3 runs 14 residues. Between the trimmed V and J ends, which lost 0 bases and 6 bases, there was a span of 11 bases. Germline CDR1 SGHTA, CDR2 FQGNSA.

V is TRBV20-1 and J is TRBJ2-7; a weak D match, TRBD1 (5 bases). Germline assignment: CDR1 DFQATT and CDR2 SNEGSKA (reference sequence). The CDR3 extends over 15 amino acids. Trimming took 6 bases from V and 4 from J, leaving 22 bases between them. This CDR3 reads CSAIGFGQTPYEQYF. CDR3 DNA sequence: TGCAGTGCCATCGGATTTGGACAAACCCCATACGAGCAGTACTTC.

In this sample, this clonotype turned up a few times. The chain carries TRBV24-1 and TRBJ2-5; possible D gene TRBD2, 6 bases. CDR1 KGHDR and CDR2 SFDVKD come from the germline V gene. The CDR3 has 14 amino acids. V lost 2 bases and J 7 bases, leaving 13 bases between the germline ends. The CDR3: CATSDSGRERTQYF. The CDR3 region has the DNA TGTGCCACCAGTGATTCTGGCCGGGAGCGGACCCAGTACTTC.